The 12 T cell receptor beta chains listed next were all sequenced from one sample in a study of blood T cell repertoires in COVID-19. Data came from immunoSEQ multiplex PCR; TCRdb stores just in-frame clones and leaves some out. The profile covers about 260,000 clones, with roughly four fifths appearing a single time and approximately 4.3% taken by the ten largest. The material sequenced was PBMCs or T cells enriched from blood (not recorded which). The receptors come from a man aged 30-40 years with acute COVID-19.

The V gene is TRBV6-6, the J gene TRBJ1-3; D perhaps matches TRBD1 (5 bases). V lost 6 bases, J lost 4 bases, and 10 bases lay in between. The CDR3 runs 13 residues. Germline V gene sequence: CDR1 MNHNY, CDR2 SVGAGI (reference sequence). Here the CDR3 DNA reads TGTGCCAGCAGGGACACGGCAGGAAACACCATATATTTT. Amino acid sequence: CASRDTAGNTIYF.

The V gene is TRBV9, the J gene TRBJ1-2, with D possibly TRBD1 on 5 matching bases. CDR3 length: 12 amino acids. Trimming stripped 0 bases from V and 14 bases from J, with 14 bases between. The germline gives CDR1 SGDLS, CDR2 YYNGEE. The CDR3 region has the DNA TGTGCCAGCAGCGTAGTGAGCGGGACTATTACCTTC. Translation: CASSVVSGTITF.

V gene TRBV11-2 combines with J gene TRBJ1-1; TRBD1 matches at 7 bases. This CDR3 spans 13 amino acids. Germline trimming cut 4 bases from V and 12 bases from J; bases unmatched to any gene: 11. In germline, CDR1 is SGHAT, CDR2 FQNNGV. CDR3 nucleotides: TGTGCCAGCAGCTCCAGGGTAGGGACAGCTACTTTCTTT. Encoded protein: CASSSRVGTATFF.

This clone was recorded only once. V and J are TRBV18 and TRBJ2-2, with a weak D call TRBD1 (6 bases). Germline CDR1 reads KGHSH; CDR2 reads LQKENI. The ends were cut back, 3 bases at V and 5 bases at J, with 16 bases in the middle. This CDR3 comprises 16 residues. The CDR3 is CASSPLVAGETGELFF. The CDR3 DNA is TGTGCCAGCTCACCCCTGGTCGCAGGGGAGACCGGGGAGCTGTTTTTT.

V gene TRBV20-1 combines with J gene TRBJ2-2; TRBD2 might be the D (6 bases). CDR3 length: 17 amino acids. Trimming removed 3 bases from V and 3 bases from J, with 20 bases in between. The germline CDR1 and CDR2 sequences are DFQATT and SNEGSKA (reference sequence). The CDR3 sequence: CSASDRRGHGDTGELFF. The DNA of the CDR3 is TGCAGTGCTAGTGATCGGCGGGGCCATGGGGACACCGGGGAGCTGTTTTTT.

The rearrangement joins TRBV6-2 or TRBV6-3 to TRBJ1-1; perhaps TRBD1 as D (5 bases). The germline gives CDR1 MNHEY, CDR2 SVGEGT. The CDR3 runs to 12 residues. The V and J ends lost 6 bases and 6 bases respectively, with 11 bases between them. The CDR3 loop reads CASSWGGSEAFF. The CDR3 DNA follows: TGTGCCAGCAGCTGGGGGGGTTCTGAAGCTTTCTTT.

The V call is TRBV19, the J call TRBJ1-5; D is undetermined. V shed 2 bases and J shed 2 bases, with 10 bases lying between them. This CDR3 region has 15 residues. The germline CDR1 and CDR2 sequences are LNHDA and SQIVND (reference sequence). CDR3 sequence reads: CASSIRGEGNQPQHF. CDR3 nucleotide sequence: TGTGCCAGTAGTATACGCGGCGAAGGCAATCAGCCCCAGCATTTT.

The chain combines TRBV25-1 with TRBJ1-1; possible D gene TRBD1, 5 bases. V lost 7 bases, J lost 1 base, and 16 bases lay in between. From germline, CDR1 is MGHDK and CDR2 SYGVNS. The CDR3 length is 15 residues. The CDR3 protein is CASTPTGVGNTEAFF. The CDR3 coding sequence is TGTGCCAGCACCCCGACGGGGGTTGGGAACACTGAAGCTTTCTTT.

V usage is TRBV28 and J usage is TRBJ1-1; D is uncertain. Trimming removed 6 bases at V and 6 bases at J, with 20 bases between. The CDR3 totals 15 residues. CDR1 and CDR2 (germline): MDHEN, SYDVKM. CDR3 residues: CASSPPSTRQAEAFF. The DNA for the CDR3 is TGTGCCAGCAGCCCGCCATCCACCAGACAAGCTGAAGCTTTCTTT.

As regards this clone: One junction end does not reproduce the germline sequence, and a read error may be involved. This chain links TRBV5-1 with TRBJ2-2; D possibly corresponds to TRBD1 (6 bases). Germline assignment: CDR1 SGHRS and CDR2 YFSETQ. This CDR3 spans 16 amino acids. The CDR3 coding sequence is TGTGCCAGCAGCTTAAACGCCAGGGGGAACACCGGGGAGCTGTTTTTT. This codes for CASSLNARGNTGELFF. The full variable domain, with the rest looked up from reference TRBV5-1 and TRBJ2-2, is KAGVTQTPRYLIKTRGQQVTLSCSPISGHRSVSWYQQTPGQGLQFLFEYFSETQRNKGNFPGRFSGRQFSNSRSEMNVSTLELGDSALYLCASSLNARGNTGELFFGEGSRLTVL.

This clone has more than one count but fewer than ten. J is TRBJ2-5 and V is TRBV4-3; TRBD2 matches 7 bases. The CDR3 contains 16 residues. Germline V gene data show CDR1 as LGHNA and CDR2 as YSLEER. Trimming removed 0 bases from V and 0 bases from J; junction bases left unmatched: 4. The CDR3 bases are TGCGCCAGCAGCCAAGATTCGCGGGGGAACCAAGAGACCCAGTACTTC. As protein: CASSQDSRGNQETQYF.

This sequence joins TRBV6-1 and TRBJ1-5; the D gene is possibly TRBD1 (5 bases). The CDR3 consists of 15 residues. Trimming removed 0 bases from V and 6 bases from J, with 12 bases in between. CDR1 is MNHNS, CDR2 SASEGT, per germline. The DNA for the CDR3 is TGTGCCAGCAGTGAAGCGGGGGGTTCGGCTCAGCCCCAGCATTTT. The encoded protein is CASSEAGGSAQPQHF.